These T cell receptor beta chains were read from a single sample in a study of graft-versus-host responses after intestinal transplantation. Assay used: immunoSEQ multiplex PCR; TCRdb lists only in-frame clones, some missing. Of some 130,000 clones listed, approximately 90% are singletons. These TCRs' antigens remain unknown. Here the sequenced sample was unstimulated CD4+ T cells sorted from spleen or lymph node cells, taken before intestinal transplant. Receptors were obtained from a human donor who received an intestinal transplant. The CDR3 runs from the conserved cysteine through the conserved F or W. The D gene is left open where the match is weak. Not every row has a clone size; where given, it reads once, few, many or a size class.

TRBJ1-1 | TRBV11-2 | once | NA | TGTGCCAGCAGTTACAGGGTGCCCGGTGAAGCTTTCTTT | CASSYRVPGEAFF
TRBJ2-7 | TRBV15 | NA | NA | TGTGCCACCAGCACCTATTCCGGGGCTGGGGAGCAGTACTTC | CATSTYSGAGEQYF
TRBJ2-5 | TRBV2 | NA | TRBD2 | TGTGCTAGCAGTGAGGAGTTAGCGGGGGGTTTGGAGACCCAGTACTTC | CASSEELAGGLETQYF
TRBJ2-1 | TRBV27 | NA | TRBD1 | TGTGCCAGCAGTTACGGGGACAGGGTAACCTACAATGAGCAGTTCTTC | CASSYGDRVTYNEQFF
TRBJ2-3 | TRBV4-2 | NA | NA | TGTGCCAGCAGCCAAGGGGCCGCCGGAGGAGATACGCAGTATTTT | CASSQGAAGGDTQYF
TRBJ2-1 | TRBV9 | once | TRBD2 | TGTGCCAGCGGGACTAGCGGGGGATTCAATGAGCAGTTCTTC | CASGTSGGFNEQFF
TRBJ2-3 | TRBV5-6 | NA | TRBD2 | TGTACCAGCAGCTCGATAGCGGGGAGGGATACGCAGTATTTT | CTSSSIAGRDTQYF
TRBJ1-2 | TRBV9 | NA | NA | TGTGCCAGCAGCACCGGGGACACCTATGGCTACACCTTC | CASSTGDTYGYTF
TRBJ1-3 | TRBV7-9 | few | NA | TGTGCCAGCAGCTTAGGATCTGGAAACACCATATATTTT | CASSLGSGNTIYF
TRBJ1-1 | TRBV2 | NA | NA | TGTGCCAGCAGCGCCGACACCAACACTGAAGCTTTCTTT | CASSADTNTEAFF
TRBJ2-1 | TRBV7-9 | NA | TRBD2 | TGTGCCATGTCCGGGACTAGCGGGGACACCTCGAGCTCCTACAATGAGCAGTTCTTC | CAMSGTSGDTSSSYNEQFF
TRBJ2-1 | TRBV6-5 | NA | NA | TGTGCCAGCAGTCCCTACGAAGGAGATGAGCAGTTCTTC | CASSPYEGDEQFF
TRBJ2-7 | TRBV14 | NA | NA | TGTGCCAGCAGCCAAGTTTGGCAGGGGTCTTTGTACGAGCAGTACTTC | CASSQVWQGSLYEQYF
TRBJ2-5 | TRBV4-1 | NA | NA | TGCGCCAGCAGCCAAGACCCGGCCAGGAGGGAGACCCAGTACTTC | CASSQDPARRETQYF
TRBJ1-1 | TRBV5-1 | NA | NA | TGCGCCAGCAGCCGGACTGAAGCTTTCTTT | CASSRTEAFF
TRBJ2-1 | TRBV14 | once | NA | TGTGCCAGCAGTCGACGGAGTTACAATGAGCAGTTCTTC | CASSRRSYNEQFF
TRBJ2-1 | TRBV11-2 | NA | NA | TGTGCCAGCAGCACCTTCCCCGGGGGAGGAGAGCAGTTCTTC | CASSTFPGGGEQFF
TRBJ2-7 | TRBV5-6 | NA | NA | TGTGCCAGCAGCTCGCCGGGACGGGGCTCCTACGAGCAGTACTTC | CASSSPGRGSYEQYF
TRBJ2-3 | TRBV5-1 | NA | TRBD1 | TGCGCCAGCAAACAAGGACAGGGAACAGATACGCAGTATTTT | CASKQGQGTDTQYF
TRBJ2-7 | TRBV11-2 | NA | NA | TGTGGGTACAGGGAAAATTCCGAGCAGTACTTC | CGYRENSEQYF
TRBJ1-5 | TRBV28 | NA | NA | TGTGCCAGCAGTTTTGGGGACCCTCCCCAGCCCCAGCATTTT | CASSFGDPPQPQHF
TRBJ1-1 | TRBV10-3 | NA | NA | TGTGCCATCAGTGTCGAACTCTTGAACACTGAAGCTTTCTTT | CAISVELLNTEAFF
TRBJ2-5 | TRBV5-4 | NA | NA | TGTGCCAGCAGCCTACGGGACACAACAAGGCAGACCCAGTACTTC | CASSLRDTTRQTQYF
TRBJ1-2 | TRBV7-8 | once | NA | TGTGCCAGCAGCTTAGCGTCTACGGGGGTGCTTGGAGGCTACACCTTC | CASSLASTGVLGGYTF